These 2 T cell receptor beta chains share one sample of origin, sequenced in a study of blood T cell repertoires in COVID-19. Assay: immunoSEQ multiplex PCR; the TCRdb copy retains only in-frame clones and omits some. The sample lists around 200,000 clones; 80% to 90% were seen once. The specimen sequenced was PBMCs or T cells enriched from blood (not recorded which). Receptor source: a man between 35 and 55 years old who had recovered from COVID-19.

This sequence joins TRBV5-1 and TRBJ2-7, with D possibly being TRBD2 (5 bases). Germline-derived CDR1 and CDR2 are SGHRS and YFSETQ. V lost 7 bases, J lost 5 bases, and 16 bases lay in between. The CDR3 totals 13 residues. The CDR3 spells CASCRAIGDEQYF. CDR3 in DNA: TGCGCCAGCTGTCGAGCTATCGGGGACGAGCAGTACTTC. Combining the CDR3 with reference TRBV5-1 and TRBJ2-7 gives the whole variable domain KAGVTQTPRYLIKTRGQQVTLSCSPISGHRSVSWYQQTPGQGLQFLFEYFSETQRNKGNFPGRFSGRQFSNSRSEMNVSTLELGDSALYLCASCRAIGDEQYFGPGTRLTVT.

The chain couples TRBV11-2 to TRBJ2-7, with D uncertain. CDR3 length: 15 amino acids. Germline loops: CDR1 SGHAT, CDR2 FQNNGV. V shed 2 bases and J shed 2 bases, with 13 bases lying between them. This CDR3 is CASSLSRNGAYEQYF. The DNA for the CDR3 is TGTGCCAGCAGCTTATCGAGGAATGGAGCCTACGAGCAGTACTTC.